This TCR beta chain was captured in a study of T cell changes during pregnancy in multiple sclerosis. Clones were read by immunoSEQ multiplex PCR, and TCRdb kept only the in-frame ones, dropping some. The data show approximately 70,000 clones, around 92% seen once. The CDR3 is 14 residues long. The V gene end was trimmed by 5 bases and the J gene end by 0 bases; junction bases not matched to a gene: 4. The germline gives CDR1 MDHEN, CDR2 SYDVKM. The specimen comprised peripheral blood, sampled in the third trimester of pregnancy. The receptor's source is a female donor in good health, enrolled as a control in a pregnancy study. The chain couples TRBV28 to TRBJ2-7; 7 positions agree with TRBD1. DNA for the CDR3: TGTGCCAGCAGTCGGGGACAGCACTCCTACGAGCAGTACTTC. Translation gives CASSRGQHSYEQYF.